Included here is one T cell receptor beta chain sequence, with context. The sample comes from a study of CD8 T cells in Susac syndrome. This CDR3 comprises 16 residues. Trimming at V came to 0 bases and at J to 2 bases, leaving 3 bases not matched to a gene. From germline, CDR1 is LGHDT and CDR2 YNNKEL (reference sequence). Blood CD8+ and CD4+ T cells underwent high-throughput TCR beta sequencing. Both CD4+ and CD8+ T cells were negatively isolated, and TEMRA cells underwent FACS enrichment. RNA amounts of about 0.45 to 1 ug underwent reverse transcription with random hexamers. Amplification of the TCR beta CDR3 was carried out by immunoSEQ multiplex PCR, which spanned a total of 54 Vbeta and 13 Jbeta segments. One entry per CDR3 protein, called by TCRdb with MiXCR from the immunoSEQ multiplex PCR reads. This repertoire shows 150,000 to 200,000 distinct CDR3 sequences, 95% found once; its top ten account for 0.15% to 0.2%.

This chain connects TRBV3-1 to TRBJ2-7; TRBD2 matches at 11 bases. The source is a human donor with multiple sclerosis. The sequencing input was CD8+ T cells from PBMCs. The CDR3 sequence is CASSQDTGLAAYEQYF. For the CDR3, the DNA is TGTGCCAGCAGCCAAGATACGGGACTAGCGGCCTACGAGCAGTACTTC.